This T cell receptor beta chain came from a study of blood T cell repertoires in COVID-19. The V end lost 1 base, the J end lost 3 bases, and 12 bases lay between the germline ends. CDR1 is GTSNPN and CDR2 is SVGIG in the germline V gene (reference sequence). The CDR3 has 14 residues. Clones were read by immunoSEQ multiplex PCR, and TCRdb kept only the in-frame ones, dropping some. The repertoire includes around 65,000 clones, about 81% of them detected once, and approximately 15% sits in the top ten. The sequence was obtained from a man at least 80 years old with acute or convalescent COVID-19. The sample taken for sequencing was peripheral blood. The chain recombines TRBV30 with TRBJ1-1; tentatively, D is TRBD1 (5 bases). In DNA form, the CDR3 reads TGTGCCTGGAGTGCAGGGTATACTGACACTGAAGCTTTCTTT. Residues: CAWSAGYTDTEAFF.